The 5 T cell receptor beta chains given below trace back to one sample, sequenced in a study of OX40 agonist ivuxolimab in advanced cancers. Produced via immunoSEQ multiplex PCR; TCRdb's table is partial and in-frame only. The sample gives about 69,000 clones, over 75% of which show up once; about 6.5% is in the top ten. Sequences were derived from CD4+ or CD8+ T cells sorted from blood, sampled in a trial of the OX40 agonist ivuxolimab. The source is an adult with an advanced solid tumor such as melanoma, head and neck, liver or kidney cancer.

This chain uses TRBV7-2 with TRBJ2-7; D not certain. Deletions cut 3 bases from V and 2 bases from J, with 5 bases between. The germline CDR1 and CDR2 sequences are SGHTA and FQGNSA. CDR3 length equals 12 residues. This CDR3 is CASSFLAYEQYF. The CDR3 bases are TGTGCCAGCAGCTTCCTGGCCTACGAGCAGTACTTC. Supplemented by reference TRBV7-2 and TRBJ2-7, the full variable domain reads GAGVSQSPSNKVTEKGKDVELRCDPISGHTALYWYRQSLGQGLEFLIYFQGNSAPDKSGLPSDRFSAERTGGSVSTLTIQRTQQEDSAVYLCASSFLAYEQYFGPGTRLTVT.

The chain joins TRBV27 to TRBJ2-7; no definite D call. Germline CDR1 and CDR2: MNHEY and SMNVEV (reference sequence). Trimming shortened V by 3 bases and J by 2 bases, and 14 bases separated the two germline ends. This CDR3 spans 15 amino acids. This CDR3 reads CASSFMPASTYEQYF. In DNA form, the CDR3 reads TGTGCCAGCAGTTTCATGCCCGCGAGCACCTACGAGCAGTACTTC.

This chain uses TRBV28 with TRBJ2-5; 8 positions match TRBD2. This CDR3 comprises 14 residues. The germline V gene has CDR1 MDHEN and CDR2 SYDVKM. Trimming cost V 2 bases and J 4 bases; bases outside gene matches: 3. The CDR3 region is CASSLRLAGETQYF. The CDR3 DNA is TGTGCCAGCAGTTTACGGCTAGCGGGAGAGACCCAGTACTTC.

This chain uses TRBV13 with TRBJ2-3, with 7 bases matching TRBD1. The CDR3 consists of 17 residues. Per germline, CDR1 PRHDT and CDR2 FYEKMQ (reference sequence). The V segment lost 1 base and the J segment 6 bases; nucleotides outside the gene matches: 13. The CDR3 region has the DNA TGTGCCAGCAGCTTAGTATCTTCTACAGGGGATGGGGATACGCAGTATTTT. Its translation: CASSLVSSTGDGDTQYF.

This chain uses TRBV7-9 with TRBJ2-5; D not resolved. From germline, CDR1 is SEHNR and CDR2 FQNEAQ (reference sequence). This CDR3 region has 15 residues. Trimming shortened V by 2 bases and J by 5 bases, and 15 bases separated the two germline ends. Here the CDR3 DNA reads TGTGCCAGCAGCTTAAGAGCGCGTGCTGGTGAGACCCAGTACTTC. Encoded protein: CASSLRARAGETQYF.